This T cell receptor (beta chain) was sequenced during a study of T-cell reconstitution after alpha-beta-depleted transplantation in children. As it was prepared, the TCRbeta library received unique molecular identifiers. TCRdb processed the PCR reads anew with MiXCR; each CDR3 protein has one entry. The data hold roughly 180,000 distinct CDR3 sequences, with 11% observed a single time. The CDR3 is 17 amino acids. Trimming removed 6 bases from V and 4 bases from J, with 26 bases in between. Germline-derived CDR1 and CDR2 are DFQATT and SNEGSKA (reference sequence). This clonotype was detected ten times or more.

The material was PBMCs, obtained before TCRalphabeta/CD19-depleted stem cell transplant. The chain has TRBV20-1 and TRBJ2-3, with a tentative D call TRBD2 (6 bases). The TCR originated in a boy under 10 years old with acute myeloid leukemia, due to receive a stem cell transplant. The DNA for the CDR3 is TGCAGTGCCCGAGGTTATGGAGGGGCGATTAGGGCAGATACGCAGTATTTT. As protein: CSARGYGGAIRADTQYF.